Reported below is one T cell receptor (beta chain). Its antigen is as yet unknown. MiXCR, run by TCRdb on the reads, gives a single entry per CDR3 protein. The profile shows under 600,000 distinct CDR3 sequences, more than 15% of them singletons. V lost 1 base, J lost 1 base, and 14 bases lay in between. CDR3 length: 17 amino acids. The germline V gene encodes CDR1 SGDLS and CDR2 YYNGEE. The sample originates from a study of T cell repertoires in cytomegalovirus infection. Study-wide background: CMV infection together with matching HLA type was indicated by public TCR beta signatures.

Points from the study as a whole: Using cumulative public TCR beta family frequency, the authors identified those who carried CMV together with the relevant HLA.

The source of this sequence is a human donor in good health (CMV status not recorded). Some clones in this sample may be carry-over from other donors' samples. The V call is TRBV9, the J call TRBJ2-2; D possibly matches TRBD1 or TRBD2 (5 bases each). The specimen sequenced was CD8+ T cells from PBMCs. The chain's CDR3 is CASSVRPGTVNTGELFF. The CDR3 region has the DNA TGTGCCAGCAGCGTACGACCCGGGACGGTGAACACCGGGGAGCTGTTTTTT.